This entry lists 23 T cell receptor beta chains sequenced from one sample in a study of shared clonotypes between healthy human individuals. Measured with immunoSEQ multiplex PCR; TCRdb has only the in-frame clones, and not every one. The sample lists around 510,000 clones, around 77% seen once, with around 13% in the top ten. The specimen was PBMCs. The receptors shown here come from a woman between 35 and 50 years old in good health. Some clones in this sample may be carry-over from other donors' samples.

The chain uses TRBV5-1 and TRBJ1-5; 11 bases map to TRBD1. Germline assignment: CDR1 SGHRS and CDR2 YFSETQ. J gave up 1 base and V 0 bases, and 0 bases lay outside the gene matches. The CDR3 is 16 amino acids. CDR3 loop: CASSLGDRGSNQPQHF. For the CDR3, the DNA is TGCGCCAGCAGCTTGGGGGACAGGGGGAGCAATCAGCCCCAGCATTTT.

In regard to this clone: A much larger clone lies one base from this, so it may be a read error. V gene TRBV7-8 combines with J gene TRBJ2-7, with 9 bases matching TRBD2. The length of the CDR3 is 15 residues. Germline-derived CDR1 and CDR2 are SGHVS and FQNEAQ. The CDR3 bases are TGTGTCAGCAGCTTAGGGGGTAGCGGGAGATCCGAGCAGTACTTC. It yields the protein CVSSLGGSGRSEQYF.

This clone was recorded a few times. The rearrangement uses TRBV21-1 and TRBJ1-2. TRBV21-1 is classified as a pseudogene. The CDR3 covers 12 residues. The CDR3, as DNA: TGTGCCAGCAGGGGTAGTGGAGATGGCTACACCTTC. Amino acid sequence: CASRGSGDGYTF.

CDR3 nucleotides: TGTGCCAGCTCACCATCAGCGAACATAGATACGCAGTATTTT. It translates to CASSPSANIDTQYF. This chain connects TRBV18 to TRBJ2-3, with D unclear. Germline lookup yields CDR1 KGHSH and CDR2 LQKENI. The CDR3 has 14 residues. Trimming cost V 2 bases and J 5 bases, with 11 bases left between them.

As concerns this clone: The germline gene is not matched at one end of the junction; a read error may be the cause. The chain uses TRBV7-9 and TRBJ2-5; a weak D match, TRBD2 (5 bases). Germline-derived CDR1 and CDR2 are SEHNR and FQNEAQ (reference sequence). This CDR3 region has 10 residues. CDR3 nucleotides: TGTGCCAGCAGCCCCTCGGAGGTGGACTTC. It codes for CASSPSEVDF.

CDR3 bases: TGTGCCAGTAGTACACTATCCGCGACAGCGAAAAATGGCTACGAGCAGTACTTC. Amino acids: CASSTLSATAKNGYEQYF. The gene calls are TRBV19 and TRBJ2-7, with D perhaps TRBD1 (5 bases). The CDR3 is 18 amino acids. Between the trimmed V and J ends, which lost 4 bases and 3 bases, there was a span of 25 bases. The germline CDR1 and CDR2 sequences are LNHDA and SQIVND (reference sequence).

The V gene is TRBV30, the J gene TRBJ2-4, with unresolved D. CDR1 and CDR2 (germline): GTSNPN, SVGIG (reference sequence). Trimming pared 0 bases from V and 6 bases from J, leaving 15 bases between. The CDR3 extends over 15 amino acids. The CDR3: CAWSVLPGGLNIQYF. DNA of the CDR3: TGTGCCTGGAGTGTACTCCCCGGCGGATTAAACATTCAGTACTTC.

This clone was seen many times. The same CDR3 is also encoded by other DNA sequences in this sample. The rearrangement uses TRBV28 and TRBJ2-7; TRBD1 or TRBD2 may be the D gene (5 bases each). There are 18 residues in the CDR3. Germline V gene sequence: CDR1 MDHEN, CDR2 SYDVKM. Trimming removed 7 bases at V and 0 bases at J, with 25 bases between. CDR3 protein: CASTQVGVRTESSYEQYF. CDR3 DNA: TGTGCCAGCACCCAAGTGGGGGTGAGAACGGAAAGCTCCTACGAGCAGTACTTC.

V and J are TRBV28 and TRBJ2-1, with 9 nucleotides matching TRBD2. The CDR3 runs 14 residues. The germline CDR1 and CDR2 sequences are MDHEN and SYDVKM. After removal of 2 bases from V and 8 bases from J, the junction contained 4 bases not matched to a gene. CDR3 bases: TGTGCCAGCAGTTTAATAGCGGGAGATCATGAGCAGTTCTTC. It codes for CASSLIAGDHEQFF.

In the case of this clone: Given a far larger clone just one base away, this is likely a sequencing read error. Other DNA sequences within the sample encode an identical CDR3. CDR3 sequence (DNA): TGTGCCAGCAGACCCGCGACAGAGACTGAGGCTTTCTTT. It specifies CASRPATETEAFF. V gene TRBV5-4 combines with J gene TRBJ1-1, with a weak D call TRBD1 (5 bases). CDR3 length equals 13 residues. Germline V lookup: CDR1 SGHNT, CDR2 YYREEE (reference sequence). Looking up the rest from reference TRBV5-4 and TRBJ1-1 gives the full variable domain: ETGVTQSPTHLIKTRGQQVTLRCSSQSGHNTVSWYQQALGQGPQFIFQYYREEENGRGNFPPRFSGLQFPNYSSELNVNALELDDSALYLCASRPATETEAFFGQGTRLTVV.

This chain uses TRBV2 with TRBJ1-5, with D possibly TRBD1 on 6 matching bases. The V end lost 4 bases, the J end lost 11 bases, and 15 bases lay between the germline ends. Germline assignment: CDR1 SNHLY and CDR2 FYNNEI. CDR3 length: 13 amino acids. In DNA, the CDR3 is TGTGCCAGCAGTGTCTACAGGGAACTGTCCCAGCATTTT. This codes for CASSVYRELSQHF. Complete variable domain (other parts from reference TRBV2 and TRBJ1-5): EPEVTQTPSHQVTQMGQEVILRCVPISNHLYFYWYRQILGQKVEFLVSFYNNEISEKSEIFDDQFSVERPDGSNFTLKIRSTKLEDSAMYFCASSVYRELSQHFGDGTRLSIL.

The chain links TRBV5-8 to TRBJ1-1, with D possibly TRBD1 on 5 matching bases. Trimming cost V 1 base and J 2 bases, with 15 bases left between them. This CDR3 is 16 amino acids long. Germline-derived CDR1 and CDR2 are SGHTS and YDEGEE. The CDR3 is CASSLYAGNYNTEAFF. The CDR3 DNA reads as TGTGCCAGCAGCTTGTATGCAGGGAATTATAACACTGAAGCTTTCTTT.

The chain's CDR3 is CASSQSKDGELFF. The CDR3 DNA reads TGCGCCAGCAGTCAATCGAAGGATGGGGAGCTGTTTTTT. The V gene is TRBV23-1, the J gene TRBJ2-2; D uncertain. TRBV23-1 is an ORF, with its function uncertain. This CDR3 has 13 residues. Trimming left V 0 bases short and J 8 bases short, with 7 bases between.

The chain couples TRBV29-1 to TRBJ1-1; D gene unclear. Germline CDR1 and CDR2: SQVTM and ANQGSEA. The CDR3 has 13 amino acids. Trimming left V 6 bases short and J 0 bases short, with 11 bases between. The CDR3 DNA sequence: TGCAGCGTCATTACGCAGGTGAACACTGAAGCTTTCTTT. Protein sequence: CSVITQVNTEAFF. Full variable domain (missing parts from reference TRBV29-1 and TRBJ1-1): SAVISQKPSRDICQRGTSLTIQCQVDSQVTMMFWYRQQPGQSLTLIATANQGSEATYESGFVIDKFPISRPNLTFSTLTVSNMSPEDSSIYLCSVITQVNTEAFFGQGTRLTVV.

The chain uses TRBV30 and TRBJ2-3, with D tentatively TRBD2 (5 bases). CDR3 length: 13 residues. V was clipped by 4 bases and J by 5 bases, with 13 bases between them. Looked up from germline, CDR1 is GTSNPN and CDR2 is SVGIG (reference sequence). CDR3 bases: TGTGCCTGGATAGCAGAAACTAGAGATACGCAGTATTTT. It yields the protein CAWIAETRDTQYF. Supplemented by reference TRBV30 and TRBJ2-3, the full variable domain reads SQTIHQWPATLVQPVGSPLSLECTVEGTSNPNLYWYRQAAGRGLQLLFYSVGIGQISSEVPQNLSASRPQDRQFILSSKKLLLSDSGFYLCAWIAETRDTQYFGPGTRLTVL.

The chain uses TRBV19 and TRBJ1-6, with TRBD1 identical over 10 bases. The CDR3 contains 14 residues. Germline CDR1 and CDR2: LNHDA and SQIVND (reference sequence). The V segment lost 7 bases and the J segment 7 bases; nucleotides outside the gene matches: 4. CDR3 sequence (DNA): TGTGCCAGTATCGAGGGACAGGGGAATTCACCCCTCCACTTT. Protein: CASIEGQGNSPLHF.

The chain carries TRBV6-1 and TRBJ2-2; D possibly corresponds to TRBD1 (5 bases). The V gene's germline CDR1 is MNHNS and CDR2 SASEGT. The length of the CDR3 is 15 residues. V shed 1 base and J shed 3 bases, with 9 bases lying between them. The CDR3 nucleotides read TGTGCCAGCAGTGAAGAAGAAGGGGACACCGGGGAGCTGTTTTTT. The encoded protein is CASSEEEGDTGELFF.

This sequence joins TRBV29-1 and TRBJ2-7; 7 nucleotides line up with TRBD2. CDR1 is SQVTM, CDR2 ANQGSEA, per germline. V was pared by 4 bases and J by 0 bases, with 3 bases of the junction left unmatched. The CDR3 consists of 13 residues. The CDR3 DNA is TGCAGCGTTGGTGGACTAGGCTCCTACGAGCAGTACTTC. This codes for CSVGGLGSYEQYF.

The V and J genes are TRBV27 and TRBJ1-5; 7 bases are shared with TRBD1. With V trimmed by 2 bases and J by 4 bases, 5 bases remained unmatched. CDR1 and CDR2 from the germline V gene are MNHEY and SMNVEV (reference sequence). The CDR3 totals 15 residues. CDR3 in DNA: TGTGCCAGCAGTTTACTAGGGGGCTCGAATCAGCCCCAGCATTTT. Its translation is CASSLLGGSNQPQHF.

This clone was seen only once. This sequence joins TRBV5-1 and TRBJ2-3, with no clear D. Germline CDR1 SGHRS, CDR2 YFSETQ. This CDR3 has 15 amino acids. V dropped 7 bases and J dropped 1 base, with 16 bases sitting between them. The CDR3 DNA sequence: TGCGCCAGCGGTGGACCGAACCGTGGCACAGATACGCAGTATTTT. Translating gives CASGGPNRGTDTQYF.

This clone was seen more than once but under ten times. The genes are TRBV7-2 and TRBJ1-6; tentatively, D is TRBD1 (6 bases). V gave up 1 base and J gave up 7 bases, with 14 bases separating them. CDR1 is SGHTA and CDR2 is FQGNSA in the germline V gene. CDR3 length equals 16 residues. This CDR3 is CASSLVFGQRNSPLHF. CDR3 DNA: TGTGCCAGCAGCTTAGTTTTCGGACAGAGGAATTCACCCCTCCACTTT. Filled out from reference TRBV7-2 and TRBJ1-6, the complete variable domain reads GAGVSQSPSNKVTEKGKDVELRCDPISGHTALYWYRQSLGQGLEFLIYFQGNSAPDKSGLPSDRFSAERTGGSVSTLTIQRTQQEDSAVYLCASSLVFGQRNSPLHFGNGTRLTVT.

V and J are TRBV5-8 and TRBJ2-7, with TRBD2 matching over 9 bases. CDR3 size: 15 residues. Germline V gives CDR1 SGHTS, CDR2 YDEGEE. V was pared by 1 base and J by 2 bases, with 4 bases of the junction left unmatched. The CDR3 bases are TGTGCCAGCAGCTTGTGGGGCGGGAGGGCCTACGAGCAGTACTTC. Protein product: CASSLWGGRAYEQYF.

Points on this clone: An end of the junction does not agree with germline; a read error may underlie this. J is TRBJ2-2 and V is TRBV7-7; 13 positions agree with TRBD2. This CDR3 comprises 15 residues. The V gene's germline CDR1 is SSHAT and CDR2 FNYEAQ (reference sequence). CDR3 residues: CASRLAGGNTGELFF. In nucleotides, the CDR3 is TGTGCTAGCAGACTAGCGGGAGGTAACACCGGGGAGCTGTTTTTT.